The 17 T cell receptor beta chains below come from one sample, sequenced in a study of OX40 agonist ivuxolimab in advanced cancers. Library prep was done by the immunoSEQ multiplex PCR assay. TCRdb took over this immuneACCESS table, retaining in-frame rearrangements with V and J assigned. Such tables are incomplete; in checked studies, under half of the missing clones stem from an unresolved V gene, and the remainder is unexplained. Across this sample there are tens of thousands of clones, with 84% seen only once. Around 4.5% of the sample is in the top ten clones. The sample consisted of CD4+ or CD8+ T cells sorted from blood, taken in a trial of the OX40 agonist ivuxolimab. These receptors all come from an adult with an advanced solid tumor such as melanoma, head and neck, liver or kidney cancer.

This clone was seen just once. This rearrangement joins TRBV7-6 to TRBJ2-7; 9 nucleotides match TRBD1. The V segment lost 5 bases and the J segment 6 bases; nucleotides outside the gene matches: 8. Germline assignment: CDR1 SGHVS and CDR2 FNYEAQ. The CDR3 runs 14 residues. In DNA form, the CDR3 reads TGTGCCAGCAGCCCGGACAGGGGAATCGGCGAGCAGTACTTC. Its protein product is CASSPDRGIGEQYF.

This clone was counted a single time. The chain has TRBV19 and TRBJ2-7; TRBD2 matches at 8 bases. Germline V gene data show CDR1 as LNHDA and CDR2 as SQIVND (reference sequence). Losses at the gene ends were 6 bases for V and 3 bases for J; bases not matched to a gene: 10. The length of the CDR3 is 15 residues. The DNA for the CDR3 is TGTGCCAGTAGCCCGACTAGCGCTCGAGTCTACGAGCAGTACTTC. Its translation is CASSPTSARVYEQYF.

The chain joins TRBV5-6 to TRBJ1-4; a weak D match, TRBD1 (5 bases). V shed 3 bases and J shed 8 bases, with 14 bases lying between them. This CDR3 contains 14 residues. Germline-derived CDR1 and CDR2 are SGHDT and YYEEEE. The CDR3, as DNA: TGTGCCAGCAGCTACCAGCAGGGATACGAAAAACTGTTTTTT. It specifies CASSYQQGYEKLFF.

V and J are TRBV15 and TRBJ2-4; 14 nucleotides align to TRBD2. The germline V gene has CDR1 LNHNV and CDR2 YYDKDF (reference sequence). V lost 3 bases and J lost 7; bases outside the gene matches: 5. The CDR3 contains 16 residues. The CDR3 reads CATSRDRTSGGNIQYF. The CDR3 DNA reads as TGTGCCACCAGCAGGGACCGGACTAGCGGGGGGAACATTCAGTACTTC.

The chain has TRBV28 and TRBJ2-7; D unresolved. The CDR3 is 13 amino acids. Germline V gene sequence: CDR1 MDHEN, CDR2 SYDVKM. V shed 8 bases and J shed 2 bases, with 13 bases lying between them. The CDR3, as DNA: TGTGCCAGCGCGAAGTGGTCCCCCTACGAGCAGTACTTC. It yields the protein CASAKWSPYEQYF.

This sequence joins TRBV19 and TRBJ2-2; a possible D gene is TRBD2 (7 bases). This CDR3 is 17 amino acids long. The V and J ends lost 3 bases and 1 base respectively, with 15 bases between them. CDR1 is LNHDA and CDR2 is SQIVND in the germline V gene (reference sequence). CDR3 DNA: TGTGCCAGTAGTATGGGAACGCGGGGGCGGAACACCGGGGAGCTGTTTTTT. Its protein is CASSMGTRGRNTGELFF.

V usage is TRBV29-1 and J usage is TRBJ2-3; unclear D gene. V lost 7 bases, J lost 2 bases, and 1 base lay in between. CDR1 is SQVTM and CDR2 is ANQGSEA in the germline V gene. This CDR3 comprises 9 residues. The CDR3 region has the DNA TGCAGCGACACAGATACGCAGTATTTT. Its translation is CSDTDTQYF.

This chain uses TRBV14 with TRBJ1-6; no clear D gene. This CDR3 is 14 amino acids long. CDR1 is SGHDN and CDR2 is FVKESK in the germline V gene. V was trimmed by 5 bases and J by 4 bases, leaving 9 bases between them. DNA of the CDR3: TGTGCCAGCAGCGTACAGCAGTATAATTCACCCCTCCACTTT. Amino acid sequence: CASSVQQYNSPLHF. The variable domain in full, with the rest retrieved from reference TRBV14 and TRBJ1-6, is EAGVTQFPSHSVIEKGQTVTLRCDPISGHDNLYWYRRVMGKEIKFLLHFVKESKQDESGMPNNRFLAERTGGTYSTLKVQPAELEDSGVYFCASSVQQYNSPLHFGNGTRLTVT.

This clone was seen a handful of times. V and J are TRBV23-1 and TRBJ2-3; the match to TRBD2 covers 8 bases. TRBV23-1 has ORF status, its function being uncertain. This CDR3 is 17 amino acids long. The V segment lost 7 bases and the J segment 0 bases; nucleotides outside the gene matches: 12. The CDR3 sequence: CASIPGGDEQSTDTQYF. The CDR3 DNA reads TGCGCCAGCATCCCCGGGGGGGATGAACAGAGCACAGATACGCAGTATTTT.

The V call is TRBV9, the J call TRBJ2-3; TRBD2 aligns across 11 bases. The CDR3 is 14 residues long. The germline V gene encodes CDR1 SGDLS and CDR2 YYNGEE. The trim removed 3 bases at V and 6 bases at J, leaving 3 bases unmatched. The CDR3 sequence is CASSGLAGRDTQYF. The CDR3 nucleotides are TGTGCCAGCAGCGGACTAGCGGGGAGGGATACGCAGTATTTT.

This clone was observed a single time. The CDR3 here is CASKRQGRSGNTIYF. DNA of the CDR3: TGTGCCAGCAAGAGACAGGGTCGCTCTGGAAACACCATATATTTT. The chain has TRBV25-1 and TRBJ1-3; 7 bases map to TRBD1. The ends lost 7 bases at V and 0 bases at J; junction bases unmatched: 6. The CDR3 is made up of 15 amino acids. The V gene's germline CDR1 is MGHDK and CDR2 SYGVNS.

The rearrangement joins TRBV15 to TRBJ1-2; tentative D call: TRBD1 (5 bases). The V and J ends lost 3 bases and 2 bases respectively, with 16 bases between them. The CDR3 totals 16 residues. The germline CDR1 and CDR2 sequences are LNHNV and YYDKDF (reference sequence). The CDR3: CATSRGVREGNYGYTF. In nucleotides, the CDR3 is TGTGCCACCAGCAGGGGGGTAAGGGAGGGGAACTATGGCTACACCTTC.

This clone was counted a few times. The gene calls are TRBV2 and TRBJ2-3, with D tentatively TRBD1 or TRBD2 (5 bases each). The CDR3 sequence is 12 residues long. The V end was cut by 6 bases, the J end by 3 bases, with 7 bases between. CDR1 is SNHLY, CDR2 FYNNEI, per germline. The CDR3 coding sequence is TGTGCCAGCAGGGGGGTTACAGATACGCAGTATTTT. This sequence encodes CASRGVTDTQYF.

The V gene is TRBV30, the J gene TRBJ2-5; 10 nucleotides line up with TRBD1. TRBJ2-7 matches the DNA end more closely, so the J call is doubtful. This CDR3 has 15 amino acids. Germline V gene data show CDR1 as GTSNPN and CDR2 as SVGIG (reference sequence). As DNA, the CDR3 is TGTGCCTGGAGTGAGACAGGGGGCGCCCACAACGAGCAGTACTTC. Translation: CAWSETGGAHNEQYF.

Written as DNA, the CDR3 is TGTGCCAGCAGCCAGCGGTTTGGGGAGCAGTACTTC. Translated: CASSQRFGEQYF. V and J are TRBV7-9 and TRBJ2-7, with D tentatively TRBD2 (5 bases). V lost 5 bases, J lost 7 bases, and 12 bases lay in between. The CDR3 is 12 residues long. The germline V gene encodes CDR1 SEHNR and CDR2 FQNEAQ (reference sequence).

The chain is built from TRBV28 and TRBJ1-1; D remains unclear. The CDR3 runs 15 residues. The V gene's germline CDR1 is MDHEN and CDR2 SYDVKM. Trimming shortened V by 7 bases and J by 0 bases, and 15 bases separated the two germline ends. The CDR3 loop is CASTGSDRLNTEAFF. The CDR3 DNA reads as TGTGCCAGCACCGGCTCGGACCGCTTGAACACTGAAGCTTTCTTT.

The rearrangement uses TRBV5-5 and TRBJ1-6; the D is unclear. The germline V and J ends were trimmed by 1 base and 4 bases, with 18 bases remaining between them. The CDR3 totals 18 residues. Germline lookup yields CDR1 SGHKS and CDR2 YYEKEE (reference sequence). CDR3 nucleotides: TGTGCCAGCAGCTTGAATCTGCCTTCCCCTTTTTATAATTCACCCCTCCACTTT. Its protein product is CASSLNLPSPFYNSPLHF. Using reference TRBV5-5 and TRBJ1-6 for the parts outside the CDR3, the full variable domain is DAGVTQSPTHLIKTRGQQVTLRCSPISGHKSVSWYQQVLGQGPQFIFQYYEKEERGRGNFPDRFSARQFPNYSSELNVNALLLGDSALYLCASSLNLPSPFYNSPLHFGNGTRLTVT.